Shown below are 26 T cell receptor beta chains from a single sample sequenced in a study of blood T cell repertoires in COVID-19. Libraries were prepared by immunoSEQ multiplex PCR; TCRdb keeps only in-frame clonotypes and omits some of them. The table has just under 95,000 clones, less than 85% seen once; the top ten hold 8% to 9%. Input material: peripheral blood. The source of these receptors is a man between 45 and 60 years old who had recovered from COVID-19.

The rearrangement uses TRBV28 and TRBJ2-1; D gene uncertain. The V end lost 5 bases, the J end lost 9 bases, and 8 bases lay between the germline ends. This CDR3 has 11 residues. The V gene's germline CDR1 is MDHEN and CDR2 SYDVKM. CDR3 region: CASSISGEQFF. CDR3 coding DNA: TGTGCCAGCAGTATTTCGGGTGAGCAGTTCTTC.

The gene calls are TRBV5-1 and TRBJ1-4, with D hard to call. Germline V gives CDR1 SGHRS, CDR2 YFSETQ. Trimming removed 1 base from V and 7 bases from J, with 11 bases in between. The length of the CDR3 is 14 residues. Here the CDR3 reads CASSLRAEGEKLFF. In nucleotides, the CDR3 is TGCGCCAGCAGCTTGAGGGCCGAGGGTGAAAAACTGTTTTTT. The whole variable domain, remainder taken from reference TRBV5-1 and TRBJ1-4, is KAGVTQTPRYLIKTRGQQVTLSCSPISGHRSVSWYQQTPGQGLQFLFEYFSETQRNKGNFPGRFSGRQFSNSRSEMNVSTLELGDSALYLCASSLRAEGEKLFFGSGTQLSVL.

V usage is TRBV25-1 and J usage is TRBJ2-7, with D possibly matching TRBD2 (5 bases). The V gene lost 9 bases and the J gene lost 5 bases, with 11 bases spanning the gap. The length of the CDR3 is 11 residues. Germline V CDR1 and CDR2: MGHDK, SYGVNS. The CDR3 sequence: CASTRLDEQYF. The CDR3 DNA reads TGTGCCAGTACTAGGCTGGACGAGCAGTACTTC.

The V call is TRBV20-1, the J call TRBJ2-7; 13 nucleotides match TRBD2. The length of the CDR3 is 14 residues. J gave up 5 bases and V 3 bases, and 4 bases lay outside the gene matches. The germline V gene has CDR1 DFQATT and CDR2 SNEGSKA (reference sequence). The CDR3 coding sequence is TGCAGTGCTAGTGGGACTAGCGGGGCGGACGAGCAGTACTTC. Encoded protein: CSASGTSGADEQYF.

This clone was seen only once. The chain combines TRBV5-4 with TRBJ2-7, with 11 nucleotides matching TRBD2. V gave up 4 bases and J gave up 1 base; unmatched junction bases: 4. Germline CDR1 SGHNT, CDR2 YYREEE (reference sequence). This CDR3 contains 15 residues. CDR3 nucleotides: TGTGCCAGCAGCCGGAGACTAGCGGGATCCTACGAGCAGTACTTC. This encodes CASSRRLAGSYEQYF.

The sample holds a few counts of this clone. V gene TRBV2 combines with J gene TRBJ1-5; TRBD1 agrees at 8 bases. Germline loops: CDR1 SNHLY, CDR2 FYNNEI. The trim removed 7 bases at V and 7 bases at J, leaving 6 bases unmatched. The length of the CDR3 is 13 residues. The CDR3 DNA sequence: TGTGCCAGCATGCAGGGGGCTCAGCAGCCCCAGCATTTT. Protein product: CASMQGAQQPQHF.

The chain carries TRBV5-4 and TRBJ2-1, with 8 bases identical to TRBD2. CDR1 and CDR2 from the germline V gene are SGHNT and YYREEE (reference sequence). The CDR3 totals 14 residues. The ends lost 4 bases at V and 4 bases at J; junction bases unmatched: 4. The CDR3, as DNA: TGTGCCAGCAGCCCTAGCGGGCGTTACAATGAGCAGTTCTTC. Translated: CASSPSGRYNEQFF. Supplemented by reference TRBV5-4 and TRBJ2-1, the full variable domain reads ETGVTQSPTHLIKTRGQQVTLRCSSQSGHNTVSWYQQALGQGPQFIFQYYREEENGRGNFPPRFSGLQFPNYSSELNVNALELDDSALYLCASSPSGRYNEQFFGPGTRLTVL.

This clone was recorded once. One junction end disagrees with the germline gene, perhaps due to a read error. The chain employs TRBV15 and TRBJ1-1, with D unclear. The CDR3 sequence is 11 residues long. In germline, CDR1 is LNHNV, CDR2 YYDKDF (reference sequence). CDR3 DNA sequence: TGTGCCACCAGCAATCTTCGGGTGGGAGTATTT. Its translation: CATSNLRVGVF.

The chain links TRBV25-1 to TRBJ2-1, with TRBD2 matching over 14 bases. J lost 6 bases, V lost 5 bases, and 6 bases had no gene match. The CDR3 is made up of 16 amino acids. The germline gives CDR1 MGHDK, CDR2 SYGVNS. The CDR3 here is CASSSSGLAGGNEQFF. The CDR3 DNA follows: TGTGCCAGCAGTTCTTCCGGACTAGCGGGGGGCAATGAGCAGTTCTTC.

The V gene is TRBV12-3 or TRBV12-4, the J gene TRBJ2-2; TRBD1 matches at 9 bases. CDR3 length equals 13 residues. J was trimmed by 5 bases and V by 10 bases; bases with no gene match: 5. CDR3 DNA sequence: TGTGCCACCGGACAGGGGACGACCGGGGAGCTGTTTTTT. It codes for CATGQGTTGELFF.

The chain employs TRBV11-2 and TRBJ1-2; unclear D gene. Germline CDR1 is SGHAT and CDR2 is FQNNGV. With 2 bases removed from V and 5 bases from J, the gap between germline ends came to 12 bases. CDR3 length: 14 residues. CDR3 residues: CASSLLTAQYGYTF. The CDR3 DNA reads TGTGCCAGCAGCTTACTTACAGCACAGTATGGCTACACCTTC.

The chain employs TRBV6-5 and TRBJ2-7; the D is unclear. Per germline, CDR1 MNHEY and CDR2 SVGAGI. There are 15 residues in the CDR3. The V gene lost 2 bases and the J gene lost 3 bases, with 14 bases spanning the gap. The CDR3 DNA follows: TGTGCCAGCAGTTACACCTTCGGGTTTATCTACGAGCAGTACTTC. Its translation: CASSYTFGFIYEQYF.

This rearrangement joins TRBV6-5 to TRBJ2-1, with 14 nucleotides matching TRBD2. The length of the CDR3 is 15 residues. The V gene end was trimmed by 6 bases and the J gene end by 7 bases; junction bases not matched to a gene: 5. Germline values: CDR1 MNHEY, CDR2 SVGAGI. CDR3 amino acids: CASSSGTSGSNEQFF. The CDR3 nucleotides are TGTGCCAGCAGCTCCGGGACTAGCGGGAGTAATGAGCAGTTCTTC.

The chain has TRBV12-3 or TRBV12-4 and TRBJ2-3, with D possibly matching TRBD2 (5 bases). V was pared by 5 bases and J by 1 base, with 7 bases between. The CDR3 is 13 amino acids. CDR3 loop: CASSPLGTDTQYF. DNA for the CDR3: TGTGCCAGCAGTCCACTAGGCACAGATACGCAGTATTTT.

The chain combines TRBV9 with TRBJ2-1, with TRBD1 identical over 9 bases. The CDR3 is 16 residues long. V lost 4 bases to trimming and J lost 4 bases; unmatched junction nucleotides: 9. Per germline, CDR1 SGDLS and CDR2 YYNGEE. The CDR3 bases are TGTGCCAGCAGCTTAACAGGGGGCAAAGGGTACAATGAGCAGTTCTTC. It specifies CASSLTGGKGYNEQFF.

This chain connects TRBV19 to TRBJ2-2; TRBD2 matches 8 bases. V lost 5 bases and J lost 4; bases outside the gene matches: 6. This CDR3 spans 15 amino acids. Germline-derived CDR1 and CDR2 are LNHDA and SQIVND (reference sequence). The CDR3 protein is CASSLRGEVTGELFF. The CDR3, as DNA: TGTGCCAGTAGTCTGCGGGGGGAAGTCACCGGGGAGCTGTTTTTT.

In this sample, this clone turned up once. In nucleotides, the CDR3 is TGTGCCAGCAGTCCGACTAGTCCCTCCTACAATGAGCAGTTCTTC. Protein sequence: CASSPTSPSYNEQFF. J is TRBJ2-1 and V is TRBV27, with D possibly TRBD2 on 6 matching bases. Trimming cost V 5 bases and J 0 bases, with 11 bases left between them. Germline V gene lookup returns CDR1 MNHEY and CDR2 SMNVEV (reference sequence). The length of the CDR3 is 15 residues.

J is TRBJ1-6 and V is TRBV20-1; perhaps TRBD1 as D (5 bases). The CDR3 extends over 14 amino acids. The V gene lost 3 bases and the J gene lost 10 bases, with 16 bases spanning the gap. From germline, CDR1 is DFQATT and CDR2 SNEGSKA (reference sequence). CDR3: CSASVQGYGSPLHF. The CDR3 nucleotides are TGCAGTGCTAGTGTTCAGGGTTACGGGTCACCCCTCCACTTT.

The chain has TRBV6-5 and TRBJ1-5, with D possibly matching TRBD1 (5 bases). The CDR3 covers 12 residues. The germline gives CDR1 MNHEY, CDR2 SVGAGI. V was cut by 8 bases and J by 8 bases, with 13 bases left in between. Here the CDR3 reads CASGRTGEPQHF. In DNA form, the CDR3 reads TGTGCCAGCGGTCGAACGGGGGAGCCCCAGCATTTT.

The chain uses TRBV11-2 and TRBJ2-7; D remains unclear. Trimming took 6 bases from V and 2 from J, leaving 11 bases between them. The CDR3 is 13 amino acids. Germline assignment: CDR1 SGHAT and CDR2 FQNNGV. The CDR3 DNA reads TGTGCCAGCAGATATCTAGAAACCTACGAGCAGTACTTC. Translating gives CASRYLETYEQYF.

The V call is TRBV9, the J call TRBJ1-2, with D uncertain. V gave up 10 bases and J gave up 4 bases, with 14 bases separating them. Germline values: CDR1 SGDLS, CDR2 YYNGEE. The CDR3 sequence is 12 residues long. DNA of the CDR3: TGTGCCTCAGCGACGACCAGCTATGGCTACACCTTC. As protein: CASATTSYGYTF.

The V call is TRBV21-1, the J call TRBJ1-5. TRBV21-1 is listed as a pseudogene. The CDR3 contains 14 residues. The CDR3: CASSKGGVNQPQHF. The CDR3 bases are TGTGCCAGCAGCAAGGGGGGGGTCAATCAGCCCCAGCATTTT.

The chain combines TRBV19 with TRBJ2-6; D might be TRBD1 (6 bases). The CDR3 length is 17 residues. The germline CDR1 and CDR2 sequences are LNHDA and SQIVND (reference sequence). Trimming shortened V by 3 bases and J by 0 bases, and 12 bases separated the two germline ends. The CDR3 is CASSIAQGPSGANVLTF. The CDR3 nucleotides read TGTGCCAGTAGTATTGCCCAGGGGCCCTCTGGGGCCAACGTCCTGACTTTC. The full variable domain, rest sourced from reference TRBV19 and TRBJ2-6, is DGGITQSPKYLFRKEGQNVTLSCEQNLNHDAMYWYRQDPGQGLRLIYYSQIVNDFQKGDIAEGYSVSREKKESFPLTVTSAQKNPTAFYLCASSIAQGPSGANVLTFGAGSRLTVL.

The CDR3, as DNA: TGTGCCAGCAGCCAAGGAAACGTGGGCAAAGAGACCCAGTACTTC. As protein: CASSQGNVGKETQYF. The chain combines TRBV3-1 (or the pseudogene TRBV3-2) with TRBJ2-5; D gene ambiguous. Trimming took off 1 base at V and 3 bases at J, with 12 bases between the two ends. Germline CDR1 LGHDT, CDR2 YNNKEL (reference sequence). The CDR3 loop spans 15 amino acids.

This chain uses TRBV11-3 with TRBJ2-1, with TRBD2 matching over 9 bases. The CDR3 is 16 amino acids. V trimming: 4 bases; J trimming: 5 bases; junction bases outside the gene matches: 9. The germline V gene encodes CDR1 SGHNT and CDR2 YENEEA. The CDR3 here is CASSSVAGGADNEQFF. In nucleotides, the CDR3 is TGTGCCAGCAGCTCAGTGGCGGGGGGGGCCGACAATGAGCAGTTCTTC. The whole variable domain, remainder taken from reference TRBV11-3 and TRBJ2-1, is EAGVVQSPRYKIIEKKQPVAFWCNPISGHNTLYWYLQNLGQGPELLIRYENEEAVDDSQLPKDRFSAERLKGVDSTLKIQPAELGDSAVYLCASSSVAGGADNEQFFGPGTRLTVL.

The chain joins TRBV5-4 to TRBJ2-3, with 10 bases matching TRBD1. Germline assignment: CDR1 SGHNT and CDR2 YYREEE (reference sequence). V lost 4 bases to trimming and J lost 1 base; unmatched junction nucleotides: 3. The CDR3 extends over 15 amino acids. CDR3 sequence: CASSPGTGGTDTQYF. For the CDR3, the DNA is TGTGCCAGCAGCCCCGGGACAGGGGGCACAGATACGCAGTATTTT.